This TCR beta chain was sequenced in a study of shared clonotypes between healthy human individuals. Libraries were prepared by immunoSEQ multiplex PCR; TCRdb keeps only in-frame clonotypes and omits some of them. The repertoire consists of about 980,000 clones, with over 75% occurring once and the leading ten covering about 1.5%. Germline CDR1 reads SGHNT; CDR2 reads YYREEE (reference sequence). The CDR3 is 14 residues long. V was clipped by 4 bases and J by 5 bases; unmatched bases: 5. This receptor was taken from a man between 18 and 29 years old in good health. This chain links TRBV5-4 with TRBJ1-1, with TRBD1 matching 10 bases. The sequenced sample consisted of memory CD4+ T cells sorted from blood. This sample's subset: CD45RA-negative fraction. The CDR3 sequence: CASSPRQGATEAFF. The CDR3 nucleotides are TGTGCCAGCAGCCCCAGACAGGGGGCAACTGAAGCTTTCTTT.